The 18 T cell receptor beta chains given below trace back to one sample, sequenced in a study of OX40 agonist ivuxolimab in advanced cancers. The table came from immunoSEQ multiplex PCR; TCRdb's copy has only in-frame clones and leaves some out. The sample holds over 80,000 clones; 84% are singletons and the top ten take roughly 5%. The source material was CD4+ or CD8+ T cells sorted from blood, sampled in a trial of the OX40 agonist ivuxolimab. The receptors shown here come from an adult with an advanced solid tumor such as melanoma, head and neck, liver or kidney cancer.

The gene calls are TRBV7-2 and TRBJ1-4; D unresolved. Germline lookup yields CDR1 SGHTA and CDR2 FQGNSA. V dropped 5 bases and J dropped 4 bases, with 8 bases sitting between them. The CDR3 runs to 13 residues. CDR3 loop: CASSLHFNEKLFF. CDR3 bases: TGTGCCAGCAGCCTTCATTTTAATGAAAAACTGTTTTTT. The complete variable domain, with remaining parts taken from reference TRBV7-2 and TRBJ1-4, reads GAGVSQSPSNKVTEKGKDVELRCDPISGHTALYWYRQSLGQGLEFLIYFQGNSAPDKSGLPSDRFSAERTGGSVSTLTIQRTQQEDSAVYLCASSLHFNEKLFFGSGTQLSVL.

CDR3 region: CAWSVGRGSGANVLTF. The CDR3 DNA reads as TGTGCCTGGAGTGTAGGAAGGGGCTCTGGGGCCAACGTCCTGACTTTC. J is TRBJ2-6 and V is TRBV30, with D perhaps TRBD1 (5 bases). CDR1 is GTSNPN, CDR2 SVGIG, per germline (reference sequence). V shed 0 bases and J shed 0 bases, with 9 bases lying between them. This CDR3 region has 16 residues.

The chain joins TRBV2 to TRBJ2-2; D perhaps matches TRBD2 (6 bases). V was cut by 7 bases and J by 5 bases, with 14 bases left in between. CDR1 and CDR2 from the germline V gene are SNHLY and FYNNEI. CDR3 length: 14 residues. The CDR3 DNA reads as TGTGCCAGCAACCCGGGGGAGAGGACCGGGGAGCTGTTTTTT. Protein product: CASNPGERTGELFF.

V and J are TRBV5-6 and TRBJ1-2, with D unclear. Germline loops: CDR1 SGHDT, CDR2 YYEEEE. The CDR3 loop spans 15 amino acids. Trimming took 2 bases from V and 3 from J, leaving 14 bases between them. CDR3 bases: TGTGCCAGCAGCTTAGTGGCCTTTGGGGACTATGGCTACACCTTC. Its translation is CASSLVAFGDYGYTF. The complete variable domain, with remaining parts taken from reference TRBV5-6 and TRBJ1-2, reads DAGVTQSPTHLIKTRGQQVTLRCSPKSGHDTVSWYQQALGQGPQFIFQYYEEEERQRGNFPDRFSGHQFPNYSSELNVNALLLGDSALYLCASSLVAFGDYGYTFGSGTRLTVV.

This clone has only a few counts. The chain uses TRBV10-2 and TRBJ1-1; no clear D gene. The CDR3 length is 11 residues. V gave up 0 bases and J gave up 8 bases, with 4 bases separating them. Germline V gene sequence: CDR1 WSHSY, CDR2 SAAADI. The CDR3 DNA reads TGCGCCAGCAGTGAGTCAGGAGAAGCTTTCTTT. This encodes CASSESGEAFF.

The CDR3: CASSPDRDTYTDTQYF. CDR3 DNA sequence: TGTGCCAGCAGCCCAGACCGGGACACTTACACAGATACGCAGTATTTT. The chain employs TRBV9 and TRBJ2-3; D possibly corresponds to TRBD1 (6 bases). Trimming removed 4 bases from V and 2 bases from J, with 17 bases in between. Germline loops: CDR1 SGDLS, CDR2 YYNGEE. This CDR3 has 16 residues. Looking up the rest from reference TRBV9 and TRBJ2-3 gives the full variable domain: DSGVTQTPKHLITATGQRVTLRCSPRSGDLSVYWYQQSLDQGLQFLIQYYNGEERAKGNILERFSAQQFPDLHSELNLSSLELGDSALYFCASSPDRDTYTDTQYFGPGTRLTVL.

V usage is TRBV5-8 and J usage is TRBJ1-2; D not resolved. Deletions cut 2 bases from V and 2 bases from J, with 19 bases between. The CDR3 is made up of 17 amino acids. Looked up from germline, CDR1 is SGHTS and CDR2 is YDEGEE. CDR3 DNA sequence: TGTGCCAGCAGCTTTAAACCTATAGGAGGACCCAACTATGGCTACACCTTC. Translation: CASSFKPIGGPNYGYTF.

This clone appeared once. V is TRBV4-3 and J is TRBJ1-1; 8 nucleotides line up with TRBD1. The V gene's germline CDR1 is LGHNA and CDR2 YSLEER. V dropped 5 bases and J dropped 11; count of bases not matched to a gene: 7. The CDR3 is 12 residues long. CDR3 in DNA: TGCGCCAGCAGCTACTCAGGGGGCGTCGCTTTCTTT. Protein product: CASSYSGGVAFF.

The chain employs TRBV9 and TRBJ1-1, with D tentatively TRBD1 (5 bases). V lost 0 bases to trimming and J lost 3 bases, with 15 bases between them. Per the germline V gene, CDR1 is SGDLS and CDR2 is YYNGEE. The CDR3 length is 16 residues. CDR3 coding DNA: TGTGCCAGCAGCGTAGGGAGGAGGGGAGGACACACTGAAGCTTTCTTT. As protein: CASSVGRRGGHTEAFF.

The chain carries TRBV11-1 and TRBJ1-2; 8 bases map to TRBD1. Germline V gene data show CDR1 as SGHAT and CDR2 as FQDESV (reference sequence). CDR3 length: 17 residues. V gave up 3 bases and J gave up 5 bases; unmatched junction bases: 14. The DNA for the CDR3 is TGTGCCAGCAGCTTCGGCTCGGGACAGGCTTCGGGGTATGGCTACACCTTC. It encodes CASSFGSGQASGYGYTF.

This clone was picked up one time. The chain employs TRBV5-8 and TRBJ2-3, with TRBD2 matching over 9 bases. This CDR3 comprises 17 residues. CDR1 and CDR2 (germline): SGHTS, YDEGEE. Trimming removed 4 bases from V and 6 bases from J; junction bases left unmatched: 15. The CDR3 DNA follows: TGTGCCAGCAGCCGTTCTCAGGCGGGGGGGGGTTTGGATACGCAGTATTTT. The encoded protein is CASSRSQAGGGLDTQYF.

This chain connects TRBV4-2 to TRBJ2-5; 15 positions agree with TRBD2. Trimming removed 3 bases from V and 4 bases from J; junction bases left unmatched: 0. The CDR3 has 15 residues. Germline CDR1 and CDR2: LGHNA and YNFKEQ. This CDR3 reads CASSQGLAGGETQYF. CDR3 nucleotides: TGTGCCAGCAGCCAGGGACTAGCGGGAGGAGAGACCCAGTACTTC.

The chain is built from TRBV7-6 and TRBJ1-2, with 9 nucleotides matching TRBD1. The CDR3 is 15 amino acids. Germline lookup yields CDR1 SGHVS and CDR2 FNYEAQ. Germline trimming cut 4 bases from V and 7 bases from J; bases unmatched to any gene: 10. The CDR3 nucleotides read TGTGCCAGCAGCTCCGGGACAGGGCTCGGCACTGGCTACACCTTC. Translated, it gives CASSSGTGLGTGYTF.

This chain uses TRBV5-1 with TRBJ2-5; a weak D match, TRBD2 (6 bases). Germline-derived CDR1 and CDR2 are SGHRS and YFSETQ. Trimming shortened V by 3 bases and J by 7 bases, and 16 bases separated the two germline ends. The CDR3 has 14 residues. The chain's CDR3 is CASSSGTSGWTQYF. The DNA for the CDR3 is TGCGCCAGCAGCTCCGGGACTTCAGGCTGGACCCAGTACTTC.

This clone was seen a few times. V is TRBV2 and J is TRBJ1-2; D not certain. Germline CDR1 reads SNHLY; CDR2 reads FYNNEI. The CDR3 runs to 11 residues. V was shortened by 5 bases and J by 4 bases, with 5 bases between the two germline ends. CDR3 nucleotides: TGTGCCAGCAGTTACAGCTATGGCTACACCTTC. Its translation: CASSYSYGYTF.

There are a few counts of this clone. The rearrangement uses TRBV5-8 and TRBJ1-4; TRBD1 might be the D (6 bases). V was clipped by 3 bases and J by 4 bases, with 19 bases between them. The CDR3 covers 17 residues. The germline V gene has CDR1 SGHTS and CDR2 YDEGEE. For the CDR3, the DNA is TGTGCCAGCAGCTCCCTACTAAGACAGGCGGTTAATGAAAAACTGTTTTTT. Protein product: CASSSLLRQAVNEKLFF.

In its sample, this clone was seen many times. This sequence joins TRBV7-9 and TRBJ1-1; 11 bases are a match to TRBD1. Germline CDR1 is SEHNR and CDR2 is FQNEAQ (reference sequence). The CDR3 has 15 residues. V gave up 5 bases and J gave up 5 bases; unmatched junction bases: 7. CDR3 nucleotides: TGTGCCAGCAGCCCGGACAGGGGGCATGGGACTGAAGCTTTCTTT. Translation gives CASSPDRGHGTEAFF.

The CDR3 loop reads CASSQPTSNEQYF. The CDR3 DNA reads TGCGCCAGCAGCCAACCTACCAGCAACGAGCAGTACTTC. V is TRBV4-1 and J is TRBJ2-7; D gene unclear. V was trimmed by 2 bases and J by 5 bases, leaving 10 bases between them. The CDR3 is 13 amino acids. Germline CDR1 MGHRA, CDR2 YSYEKL.